One sample yielded the 15 T cell receptor beta chains listed below, sequenced in a study of blood T cell repertoires in COVID-19. TCRdb's table, derived via immunoSEQ multiplex PCR, lists solely in-frame clones and lacks some. This table holds fewer than 350,000 clones, around 90% found once. Source material: PBMCs or T cells enriched from blood (not recorded which). The receptors originated from a woman aged 40 to 50 with acute COVID-19.

V and J are TRBV20-1 and TRBJ1-1; TRBD1 aligns across 7 bases. The junction had 2 bases not matched to a gene; V was cut back by 7 bases and J by 3 bases. This CDR3 is built from 11 residues. Germline CDR1 and CDR2: DFQATT and SNEGSKA (reference sequence). CDR3 sequence (DNA): TGCAGTGTTCAGGGGGACACTGAAGCTTTCTTT. This encodes CSVQGDTEAFF.

This clone was picked up one time. The V call is TRBV7-9, the J call TRBJ2-3; 11 bases match TRBD2. V lost 5 bases to trimming and J lost 6 bases; unmatched junction nucleotides: 10. Germline V gives CDR1 SEHNR, CDR2 FQNEAQ (reference sequence). The CDR3 extends over 16 amino acids. CDR3 DNA: TGTGCCAGCAGCCCCGGGACTAGCGGCAATATGGATACGCAGTATTTT. It is translated as CASSPGTSGNMDTQYF.

The chain combines TRBV4-2 with TRBJ2-7; tentative D call: TRBD2 (5 bases). Trimming stripped 0 bases from V and 3 bases from J, with 12 bases between. In germline, CDR1 is LGHNA, CDR2 YNFKEQ. The CDR3 length is 15 residues. In nucleotides, the CDR3 is TGTGCCAGCAGCCAAGACTGGTCTAGCAGCTACGAGCAGTACTTC. Translating gives CASSQDWSSSYEQYF.

V usage is TRBV5-1 and J usage is TRBJ1-1; the D gene is possibly TRBD1 (5 bases). Germline CDR1 is SGHRS and CDR2 is YFSETQ. Trimming removed 2 bases from V and 3 bases from J, with 8 bases in between. CDR3 length equals 13 residues. The CDR3 spells CASSLIGDTEAFF. Written as DNA, the CDR3 is TGCGCCAGCAGCTTAATAGGGGACACTGAAGCTTTCTTT.

The V call is TRBV18, the J call TRBJ1-6; D perhaps matches TRBD1 (6 bases). The CDR3 runs to 16 residues. Germline assignment: CDR1 KGHSH and CDR2 LQKENI. The V end lost 3 bases, the J end lost 6 bases, and 15 bases lay between the germline ends. CDR3 bases: TGTGCCAGCTCACCGTCAAAGGACAGAACTAATTCACCCCTCCACTTT. Its translation: CASSPSKDRTNSPLHF.

The rearrangement links TRBV30 to TRBJ2-7, with a tentative D call TRBD2 (6 bases). Germline V gives CDR1 GTSNPN, CDR2 SVGIG (reference sequence). The CDR3 has 12 residues. Trimming stripped 5 bases from V and 1 base from J, with 9 bases between. CDR3 DNA: TGTGCCTGGGGACGGGAGTCCTACGAGCAGTACTTC. Amino acids: CAWGRESYEQYF.

In its sample, this clone was seen once. This sequence joins TRBV28 and TRBJ2-6; 7 nucleotides agree with TRBD1. CDR3 size: 18 residues. Germline V gene sequence: CDR1 MDHEN, CDR2 SYDVKM. Trimming at V came to 7 bases and at J to 0 bases, leaving 12 bases not matched to a gene. The CDR3 reads CASTPQGVGFSGANVLTF. CDR3 in DNA: TGTGCCAGCACCCCCCAGGGGGTCGGCTTCTCTGGGGCCAACGTCCTGACTTTC.

The count of this clone is one. The chain recombines TRBV7-2 with TRBJ1-2, with 11 bases aligning to TRBD1. The germline CDR1 and CDR2 sequences are SGHTA and FQGNSA. Trimming cost V 6 bases and J 8 bases; bases outside gene matches: 14. The CDR3 totals 16 residues. The CDR3 protein is CASSPSTGQGARGYTF. CDR3 nucleotide sequence: TGTGCCAGCAGTCCAAGTACAGGACAGGGGGCGCGGGGCTACACCTTC.

The chain recombines TRBV6-5 with TRBJ1-3; TRBD1 matches at 8 bases. This CDR3 region has 15 residues. CDR1 and CDR2 (germline): MNHEY, SVGAGI. Trimming at V came to 8 bases and at J to 0 bases, leaving 6 bases not matched to a gene. The CDR3 loop is CASRPTGGSGNTIYF. The DNA for the CDR3 is TGTGCCAGCCGTCCCACAGGGGGCTCTGGAAACACCATATATTTT.

The V and J genes are TRBV25-1 and TRBJ1-3; D gene unclear. The length of the CDR3 is 15 residues. V was cut by 1 base and J by 0 bases, with 7 bases left in between. Germline V gene data show CDR1 as MGHDK and CDR2 as SYGVNS. CDR3 loop: CASSELGISGNTIYF. For the CDR3, the DNA is TGTGCCAGCAGTGAATTGGGCATCTCTGGAAACACCATATATTTT. Based on the CDR3 plus reference TRBV25-1 and TRBJ1-3, the full variable domain is EADIYQTPRYLVIGTGKKITLECSQTMGHDKMYWYQQDPGMELHLIHYSYGVNSTEKGDLSSESTVSRIRTEHFPLTLESARPSHTSQYLCASSELGISGNTIYFGEGSWLTVV.

J is TRBJ1-2 and V is TRBV28; D call uncertain. V was cut by 3 bases and J by 4 bases, with 18 bases left in between. Germline values: CDR1 MDHEN, CDR2 SYDVKM. The CDR3 is 16 amino acids. The CDR3 DNA is TGTGCCAGCAGTTTCTCCCTGAATGATGTCGGCTATGGCTACACCTTC. Translated, it gives CASSFSLNDVGYGYTF.

V usage is TRBV19 and J usage is TRBJ2-5; tentatively, D is TRBD1 (5 bases). Looked up from germline, CDR1 is LNHDA and CDR2 is SQIVND (reference sequence). V was cut by 5 bases and J by 5 bases, with 18 bases left in between. CDR3 length: 15 residues. The CDR3 DNA reads as TGTGCCAGTAGTCCCTGGGCAGGGTCCCGGGAGACCCAGTACTTC. This encodes CASSPWAGSRETQYF. The full variable domain, rest sourced from reference TRBV19 and TRBJ2-5, is DGGITQSPKYLFRKEGQNVTLSCEQNLNHDAMYWYRQDPGQGLRLIYYSQIVNDFQKGDIAEGYSVSREKKESFPLTVTSAQKNPTAFYLCASSPWAGSRETQYFGPGTRLLVL.

The V call is TRBV27, the J call TRBJ2-5, with 11 positions matching TRBD2. V lost 5 bases and J lost 1; bases outside the gene matches: 3. The CDR3 length is 15 residues. Germline V gives CDR1 MNHEY, CDR2 SMNVEV (reference sequence). The CDR3 region is CASSRGLAGQETQYF. The DNA for the CDR3 is TGTGCCAGCAGTAGAGGACTAGCGGGCCAAGAGACCCAGTACTTC.

The chain has TRBV7-9 and TRBJ2-5, with D possibly being TRBD2 (6 bases). Germline CDR1 and CDR2: SEHNR and FQNEAQ (reference sequence). The CDR3 runs to 14 residues. The V gene lost 5 bases and the J gene lost 0 bases, with 10 bases spanning the gap. DNA of the CDR3: TGTGCCAGCAGCACTCCTAGCGACCAAGAGACCCAGTACTTC. It specifies CASSTPSDQETQYF.

The V call is TRBV13, the J call TRBJ2-2; 8 nucleotides align to TRBD1. Unmatched junction bases numbered 6, after V lost 5 bases and J lost 7 bases. Germline CDR1 and CDR2: PRHDT and FYEKMQ (reference sequence). CDR3 size: 14 residues. The CDR3 loop is CASSPGDRGGELFF. Written as DNA, the CDR3 is TGTGCCAGCAGCCCCGGAGACAGGGGCGGGGAGCTGTTTTTT.